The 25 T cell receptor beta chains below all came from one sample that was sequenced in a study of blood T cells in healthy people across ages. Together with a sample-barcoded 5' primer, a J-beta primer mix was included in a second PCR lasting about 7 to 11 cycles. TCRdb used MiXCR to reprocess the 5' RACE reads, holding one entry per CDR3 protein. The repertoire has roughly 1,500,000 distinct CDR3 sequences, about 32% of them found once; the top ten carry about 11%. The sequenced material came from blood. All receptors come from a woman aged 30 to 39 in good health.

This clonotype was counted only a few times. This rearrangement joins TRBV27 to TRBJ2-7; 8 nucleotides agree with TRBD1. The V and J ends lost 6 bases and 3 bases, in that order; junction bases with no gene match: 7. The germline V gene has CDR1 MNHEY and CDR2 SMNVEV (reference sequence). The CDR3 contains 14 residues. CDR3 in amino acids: CASRRDRGGYEQYF. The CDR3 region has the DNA TGTGCCAGCAGAAGAGACAGGGGTGGCTACGAGCAGTACTTC.

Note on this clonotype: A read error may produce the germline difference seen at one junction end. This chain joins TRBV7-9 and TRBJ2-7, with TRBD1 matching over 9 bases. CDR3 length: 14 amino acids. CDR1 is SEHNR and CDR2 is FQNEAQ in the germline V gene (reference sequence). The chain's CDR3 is CVSSIGTGLGEQYF. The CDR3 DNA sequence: TGTGTCAGCAGCATTGGGACAGGGCTCGGCGAGCAGTACTTC.

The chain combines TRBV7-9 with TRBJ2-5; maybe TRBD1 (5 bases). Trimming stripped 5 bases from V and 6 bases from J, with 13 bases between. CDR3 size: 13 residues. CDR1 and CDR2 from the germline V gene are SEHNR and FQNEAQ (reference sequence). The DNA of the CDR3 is TGTGCCAGCAGCCCACAGGACGTAAAGACCCAGTACTTC. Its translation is CASSPQDVKTQYF.

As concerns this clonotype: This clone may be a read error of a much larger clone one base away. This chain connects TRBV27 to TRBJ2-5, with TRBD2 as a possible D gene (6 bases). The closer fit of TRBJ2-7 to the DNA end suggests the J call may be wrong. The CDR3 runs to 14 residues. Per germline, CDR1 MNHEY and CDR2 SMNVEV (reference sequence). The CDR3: CASSFGAGRSEQYF. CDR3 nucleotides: TGTGCCAGCAGTTTTGGGGCGGGGCGGAGCGAGCAGTACTTC.

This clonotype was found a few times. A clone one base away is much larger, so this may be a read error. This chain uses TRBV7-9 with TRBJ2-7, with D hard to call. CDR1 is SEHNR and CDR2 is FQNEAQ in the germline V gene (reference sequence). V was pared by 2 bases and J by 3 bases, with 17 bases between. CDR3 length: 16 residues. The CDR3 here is CASSLSPRNVDYEQYF. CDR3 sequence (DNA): TGTGCCAGCAGCTTAAGTCCCAGAAATGTGGACTACGAGCAGTACTTC.

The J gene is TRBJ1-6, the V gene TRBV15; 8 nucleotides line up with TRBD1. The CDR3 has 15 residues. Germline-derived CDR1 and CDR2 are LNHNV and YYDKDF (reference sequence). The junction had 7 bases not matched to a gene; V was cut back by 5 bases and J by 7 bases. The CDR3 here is CATSGRTGKNSPLHF. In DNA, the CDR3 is TGTGCCACCAGCGGCAGGACAGGGAAAAATTCACCCCTCCACTTT.

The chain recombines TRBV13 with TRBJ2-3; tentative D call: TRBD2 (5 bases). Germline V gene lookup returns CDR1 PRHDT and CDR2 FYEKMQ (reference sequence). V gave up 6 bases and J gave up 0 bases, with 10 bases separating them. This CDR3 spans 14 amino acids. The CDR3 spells CASRTTLSTDTQYF. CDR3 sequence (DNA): TGTGCCAGCAGGACTACCCTCAGCACAGATACGCAGTATTTT.

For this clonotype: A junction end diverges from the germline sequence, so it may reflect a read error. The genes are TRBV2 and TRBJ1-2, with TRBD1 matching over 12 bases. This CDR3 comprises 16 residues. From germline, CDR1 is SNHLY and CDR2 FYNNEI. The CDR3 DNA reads TGTGCCGGCAGTGAAGCGGAGGGACAGGGGGCTTTTGGCTACACCTTC. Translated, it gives CAGSEAEGQGAFGYTF.

The CDR3 loop reads CASSLRQFYGYTF. DNA for the CDR3: TGTGCCAGCAGCTTAAGACAGTTCTATGGCTACACCTTC. This chain connects TRBV7-2 to TRBJ1-2; possible D gene TRBD1, 5 bases. Trimming left V 2 bases short and J 4 bases short, with 8 bases between. The CDR3 sequence is 13 residues long. Per the germline V gene, CDR1 is SGHTA and CDR2 is FQGNSA.

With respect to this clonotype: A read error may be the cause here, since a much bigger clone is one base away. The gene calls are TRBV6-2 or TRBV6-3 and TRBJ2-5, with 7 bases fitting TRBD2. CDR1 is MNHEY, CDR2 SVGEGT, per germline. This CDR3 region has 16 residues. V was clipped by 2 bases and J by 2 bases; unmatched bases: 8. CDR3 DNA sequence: TGTGCCAGCAGTTACGGGCTCGCTAGCGGACAAGAGACCCAGTACTTC. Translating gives CASSYGLASGQETQYF.

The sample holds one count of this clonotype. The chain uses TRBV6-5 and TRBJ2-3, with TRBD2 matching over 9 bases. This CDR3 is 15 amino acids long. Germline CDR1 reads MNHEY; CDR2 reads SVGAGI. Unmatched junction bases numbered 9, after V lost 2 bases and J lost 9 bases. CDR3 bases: TGTGCCAGCAGTTACCTAGCGGGGTCCACTAAGACGCAGTATTTT. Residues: CASSYLAGSTKTQYF.

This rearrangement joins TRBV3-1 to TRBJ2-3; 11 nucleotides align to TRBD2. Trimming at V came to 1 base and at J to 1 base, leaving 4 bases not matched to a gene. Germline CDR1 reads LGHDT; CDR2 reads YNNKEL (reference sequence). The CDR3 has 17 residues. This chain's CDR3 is CASSQVVSGGGTDTQYF. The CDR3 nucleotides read TGTGCCAGCAGCCAAGTAGTTAGCGGGGGGGGCACAGATACGCAGTATTTT.

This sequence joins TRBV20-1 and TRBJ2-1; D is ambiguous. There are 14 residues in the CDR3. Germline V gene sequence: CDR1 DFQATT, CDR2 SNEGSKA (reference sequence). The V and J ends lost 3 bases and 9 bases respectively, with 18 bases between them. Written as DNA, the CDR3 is TGCAGTGCTAGGCTCCCTCCTTTAAGTGGTGAGCAGTTCTTC. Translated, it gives CSARLPPLSGEQFF.

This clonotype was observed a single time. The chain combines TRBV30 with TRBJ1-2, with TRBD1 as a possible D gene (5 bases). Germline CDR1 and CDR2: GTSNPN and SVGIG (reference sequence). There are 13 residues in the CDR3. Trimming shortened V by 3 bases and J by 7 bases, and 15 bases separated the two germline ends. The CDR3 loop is CAWRPGTTSGYTF. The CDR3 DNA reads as TGTGCCTGGAGGCCCGGGACGACGTCTGGCTACACCTTC.

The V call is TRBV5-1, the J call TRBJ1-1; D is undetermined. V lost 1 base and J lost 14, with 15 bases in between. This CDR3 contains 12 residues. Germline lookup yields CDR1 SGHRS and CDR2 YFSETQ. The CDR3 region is CASSLSSARRFF. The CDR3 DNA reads TGCGCCAGCAGCTTGAGTTCCGCCCGAAGATTCTTT.

CDR3 sequence (DNA): TGCGCCAGCAGTACCTCCGGACTTGCAGATACGCAGTATTTT. Its protein product is CASSTSGLADTQYF. The genes are TRBV5-1 and TRBJ2-3; possible D gene TRBD2, 5 bases. Trimming stripped 5 bases from V and 4 bases from J, with 14 bases between. The V gene's germline CDR1 is SGHRS and CDR2 YFSETQ. The CDR3 is made up of 14 amino acids.

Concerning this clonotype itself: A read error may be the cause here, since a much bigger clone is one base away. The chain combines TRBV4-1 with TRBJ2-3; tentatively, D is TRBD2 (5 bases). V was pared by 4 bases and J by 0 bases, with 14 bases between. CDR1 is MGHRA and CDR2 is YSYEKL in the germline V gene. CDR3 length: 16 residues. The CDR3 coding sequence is TGCGCCAGCAGCCCGGCCGCGGGTACTAGCACAGATACGCAGTATTTT. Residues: CASSPAAGTSTDTQYF.

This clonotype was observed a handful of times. This CDR3 is CASTRSWGVNHGYTF. CDR3 coding DNA: TGTGCCAGCACACGCAGCTGGGGCGTCAATCATGGCTACACCTTC. The V gene is TRBV27, the J gene TRBJ1-2, with D possibly matching TRBD1 (5 bases). Trimming took 7 bases from V and 6 from J, leaving 21 bases between them. CDR1 MNHEY and CDR2 SMNVEV come from the germline V gene (reference sequence). This CDR3 is built from 15 residues.

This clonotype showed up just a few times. CDR3 residues: CSARPLAGTPNTEAFF. In nucleotides, the CDR3 is TGCAGTGCTAGACCCTTAGCCGGGACACCGAACACTGAAGCTTTCTTT. The rearrangement joins TRBV20-1 to TRBJ1-1, with D perhaps matching TRBD1 (6 bases). This CDR3 spans 16 amino acids. V lost 2 bases, J lost 1 base, and 17 bases lay in between. The germline CDR1 and CDR2 sequences are DFQATT and SNEGSKA (reference sequence).

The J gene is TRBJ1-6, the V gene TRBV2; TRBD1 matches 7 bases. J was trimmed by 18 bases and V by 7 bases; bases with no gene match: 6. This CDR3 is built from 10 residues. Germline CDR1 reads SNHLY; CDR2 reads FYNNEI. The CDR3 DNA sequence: TGTGCCAGCAAGGGGACAGCCCGCCACTTT. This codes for CASKGTARHF.

CDR3 sequence: CASSGLRGILSYEQYF. The CDR3, as DNA: TGTGCCAGCTCAGGCCTGAGGGGTATTTTGTCCTACGAGCAGTACTTC. The V call is TRBV18, the J call TRBJ2-7; perhaps D is TRBD1 or TRBD2 (5 bases each). The CDR3 runs 16 residues. CDR1 KGHSH and CDR2 LQKENI come from the germline V gene. V was pared by 5 bases and J by 1 base, with 18 bases between.

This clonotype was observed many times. The CDR3, as DNA: TGCAGCGTTGTGGTTTGGAGGGCTAACAATGAGCAGTTCTTC. Its protein product is CSVVVWRANNEQFF. The chain is built from TRBV29-1 and TRBJ2-1; D is perhaps TRBD2 (6 bases). The CDR3 totals 14 residues. Germline CDR1 and CDR2: SQVTM and ANQGSEA. Between the trimmed V and J ends, which lost 4 bases and 5 bases, there was a span of 15 bases.

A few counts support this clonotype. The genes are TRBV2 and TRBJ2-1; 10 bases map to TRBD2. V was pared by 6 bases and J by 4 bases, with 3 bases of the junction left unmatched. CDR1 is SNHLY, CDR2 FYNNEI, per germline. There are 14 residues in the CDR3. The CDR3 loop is CASRELAGYNEQFF. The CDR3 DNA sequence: TGTGCCAGCAGGGAACTAGCGGGATACAATGAGCAGTTCTTC.

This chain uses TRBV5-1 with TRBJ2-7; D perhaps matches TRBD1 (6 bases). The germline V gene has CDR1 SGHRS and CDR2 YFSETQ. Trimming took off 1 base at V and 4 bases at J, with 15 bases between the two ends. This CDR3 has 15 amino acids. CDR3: CASSLHLTGSYEQYF. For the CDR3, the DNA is TGCGCCAGCAGCTTGCACCTCACAGGGTCTTACGAGCAGTACTTC.

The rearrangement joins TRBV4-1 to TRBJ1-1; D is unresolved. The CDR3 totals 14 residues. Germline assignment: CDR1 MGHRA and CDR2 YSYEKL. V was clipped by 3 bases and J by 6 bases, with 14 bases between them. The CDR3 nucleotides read TGCGCCAGCAGCCACCCCCCTGGGTTAGCTGAAGCTTTCTTT. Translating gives CASSHPPGLAEAFF.